Each of the 20 T cell receptor beta chains below was sequenced from the same sample in a study of regulatory T cells in long-lasting Graves disease. Regarding time point: newly diagnosed GD, antithyroid drugs for less than 3 months. Extracted RNA from PBMCs served as the source of the TCR library. For TCR beta, libraries came from iRepertoire HTBI primers and Arm-PCR of CDR3 regions. TCRdb re-analysed the multiplex PCR reads in MiXCR, keeping a single row per CDR3 protein. This sample has hundreds of thousands of distinct CDR3 sequences; approximately 15% occur once, and the top ten carry around 19%. The same sample was also studied in work on T cells in Graves' hyperthyroidism and ophthalmopathy.

Specimen: peripheral blood mononuclear cells (PBMCs), collected at new diagnosis, from a patient treated with antithyroid drugs. Receptors were obtained from a woman aged 25 to 39 with Graves disease.

This clonotype was picked up a small number of times. The chain is built from TRBV24-1 and TRBJ2-4; TRBD1 agrees at 8 bases. Germline trimming cut 4 bases from V and 0 bases from J; bases unmatched to any gene: 13. This CDR3 contains 19 residues. The V gene's germline CDR1 is KGHDR and CDR2 SFDVKD. The CDR3 spells CATSESPGQGGLAKNIQYF. The CDR3 nucleotides are TGTGCCACCAGTGAGTCGCCCGGACAGGGCGGGCTAGCCAAAAACATTCAGTACTTC.

This clonotype showed up many times. The chain recombines TRBV7-9 with TRBJ1-6; 9 bases are shared with TRBD1. V was pared by 5 bases and J by 7 bases, with 9 bases of the junction left unmatched. CDR1 is SEHNR and CDR2 is FQNEAQ in the germline V gene (reference sequence). This CDR3 comprises 16 residues. The CDR3 sequence: CASSISGTGSNSPLHF. The CDR3 region has the DNA TGTGCCAGCAGCATATCCGGGACAGGGTCGAATTCACCCCTCCACTTT.

The sample holds many counts of this clonotype. The chain joins TRBV7-9 to TRBJ2-7; 10 nucleotides match TRBD1. The germline CDR1 and CDR2 sequences are SEHNR and FQNEAQ (reference sequence). J gave up 5 bases and V 4 bases, and 8 bases lay outside the gene matches. The CDR3 extends over 15 amino acids. For the CDR3, the DNA is TGTGCCAGCAGCTCAGGGGACAGGGGTGTCCACGAGCAGTACTTC. This sequence encodes CASSSGDRGVHEQYF.

This clonotype showed up just a few times. CDR3 coding DNA: TGTGCCAGCTCACTGGGGACAGTCTTGAGTTCACCCCTCCACTTT. This sequence encodes CASSLGTVLSSPLHF. The chain combines TRBV18 with TRBJ1-6; 7 positions match TRBD1. This CDR3 contains 15 residues. The V gene's germline CDR1 is KGHSH and CDR2 LQKENI. The V gene end was trimmed by 4 bases and the J gene end by 9 bases; junction bases not matched to a gene: 9.

This chain uses TRBV19 with TRBJ2-3; D is uncertain. Trimming removed 2 bases from V and 5 bases from J, with 5 bases in between. The V gene's germline CDR1 is LNHDA and CDR2 SQIVND (reference sequence). The CDR3 has 12 residues. The CDR3 loop is CASSILGDTQYF. The CDR3 DNA is TGTGCCAGTAGTATACTTGGAGATACGCAGTATTTT.

This clonotype was picked up many times. The rearrangement joins TRBV20-1 to TRBJ1-5; D is ambiguous. The germline V gene encodes CDR1 DFQATT and CDR2 SNEGSKA (reference sequence). V lost 0 bases to trimming and J lost 6 bases, with 15 bases between them. The CDR3 length is 15 residues. The CDR3 spells CSARDQRELRQPQHF. The DNA of the CDR3 is TGCAGTGCTAGAGATCAAAGGGAACTCCGTCAGCCCCAGCATTTT.

The V call is TRBV3-1, the J call TRBJ1-3, with D unclear. CDR1 and CDR2 from the germline V gene are LGHDT and YNNKEL (reference sequence). V dropped 4 bases and J dropped 4 bases, with 14 bases sitting between them. The CDR3 length is 15 residues. CDR3 in DNA: TGTGCCAGCAGCCGTTCATCTGTGTCGGGAAACACCATATATTTT. This gives the protein CASSRSSVSGNTIYF.

This clonotype was seen a handful of times. This sequence joins TRBV7-2 and TRBJ2-7; possible D gene TRBD2, 6 bases. The CDR3 sequence is 16 residues long. Trimming stripped 3 bases from V and 4 bases from J, with 19 bases between. Germline V gene sequence: CDR1 SGHTA, CDR2 FQGNSA. In DNA, the CDR3 is TGTGCCAGCAGCTTCGGCTCACGGGGGACTCTTTACGAGCAGTACTTC. It translates to CASSFGSRGTLYEQYF. Together with reference TRBV7-2 and TRBJ2-7, the CDR3 gives the full variable domain: GAGVSQSPSNKVTEKGKDVELRCDPISGHTALYWYRQSLGQGLEFLIYFQGNSAPDKSGLPSDRFSAERTGGSVSTLTIQRTQQEDSAVYLCASSFGSRGTLYEQYFGPGTRLTVT.

The sample holds many counts of this clonotype. The chain employs TRBV30 and TRBJ2-3; 10 positions agree with TRBD2. CDR1 is GTSNPN and CDR2 is SVGIG in the germline V gene (reference sequence). J was trimmed by 9 bases and V by 1 base; bases with no gene match: 10. The CDR3 runs 15 residues. The CDR3 loop is CAWSGIAGGSVTQYF. CDR3 bases: TGTGCCTGGAGTGGTATAGCGGGAGGCTCAGTCACGCAGTATTTT.

This clonotype was observed at least ten times. J is TRBJ2-1 and V is TRBV7-9; the D is unclear. There are 16 residues in the CDR3. Looked up from germline, CDR1 is SEHNR and CDR2 is FQNEAQ (reference sequence). V was clipped by 5 bases and J by 6 bases, with 20 bases between them. In nucleotides, the CDR3 is TGTGCCAGCAGCCCCCTGGCTAGTTTTTTTCTCAATGAGCAGTTCTTC. This gives the protein CASSPLASFFLNEQFF.

This clonotype was recorded many times. The chain uses TRBV20-1 and TRBJ2-1; D might be TRBD1 (6 bases). Germline V gene lookup returns CDR1 DFQATT and CDR2 SNEGSKA (reference sequence). V lost 5 bases to trimming and J lost 8 bases, with 19 bases between them. This CDR3 has 14 residues. The DNA for the CDR3 is TGCAGTGCTGTAGGGGGTAAGGTTGTGGATGAGCAGTTCTTC. Translating gives CSAVGGKVVDEQFF.

This clonotype has ten or more counts. The genes are TRBV12-3 or TRBV12-4 and TRBJ1-5, with 8 bases lining up with TRBD1. J was trimmed by 0 bases and V by 7 bases; bases with no gene match: 8. This CDR3 spans 16 amino acids. CDR3 amino acids: CASNRGGQSSNQPQHF. CDR3 coding DNA: TGTGCCAGCAACAGGGGGGGACAGTCTAGCAATCAGCCCCAGCATTTT.

DNA of the CDR3: TGTGCCAGCAGCTTAGGCGGACAGGGGGTACATGAGCAGTTCTTC. It specifies CASSLGGQGVHEQFF. The chain couples TRBV7-6 to TRBJ2-1; TRBD1 matches at 10 bases. This CDR3 is built from 15 residues. J was trimmed by 8 bases and V by 1 base; bases with no gene match: 5. CDR1 and CDR2 (germline): SGHVS, FNYEAQ.

This clonotype turned up a few times. The chain employs TRBV27 and TRBJ2-7, with no clear D. CDR3 size: 15 residues. In germline, CDR1 is MNHEY, CDR2 SMNVEV (reference sequence). Trimming pared 3 bases from V and 3 bases from J, leaving 15 bases between. The chain's CDR3 is CASSFGQSSSYEQYF. CDR3 DNA: TGTGCCAGCAGTTTTGGGCAGTCTTCGAGCTACGAGCAGTACTTC.

This rearrangement joins TRBV10-3 to TRBJ1-1; 7 positions agree with TRBD1. Trimming at V came to 5 bases and at J to 4 bases, leaving 10 bases not matched to a gene. The length of the CDR3 is 15 residues. CDR1 ENHRY and CDR2 SYGVKD come from the germline V gene. The CDR3 is CAISKRQGATTEAFF. The CDR3 DNA reads as TGTGCCATCAGTAAAAGACAGGGTGCTACCACTGAAGCTTTCTTT.

At least ten counts were recorded for this clonotype. The chain carries TRBV11-3 and TRBJ1-6, with TRBD1 identical over 7 bases. The CDR3 contains 12 residues. The germline V gene encodes CDR1 SGHNT and CDR2 YENEEA. J was trimmed by 14 bases and V by 5 bases; bases with no gene match: 6. The CDR3, as DNA: TGTGCCAGCAGCCTCGGACAGGCGGCCCTCCACTTT. Translating it yields CASSLGQAALHF. Complete variable domain (other parts from reference TRBV11-3 and TRBJ1-6): EAGVVQSPRYKIIEKKQPVAFWCNPISGHNTLYWYLQNLGQGPELLIRYENEEAVDDSQLPKDRFSAERLKGVDSTLKIQPAELGDSAVYLCASSLGQAALHFGNGTRLTVT.

This clonotype was counted ten times or more. This chain links TRBV6-5 with TRBJ1-6; 7 nucleotides agree with TRBD1. Germline V gene sequence: CDR1 MNHEY, CDR2 SVGAGI. V gave up 2 bases and J gave up 13 bases; unmatched junction bases: 8. This CDR3 spans 14 amino acids. CDR3 protein: CASSYLQQGSPLHF. CDR3 DNA sequence: TGTGCCAGCAGTTACCTCCAACAGGGGAGCCCCCTCCACTTT.

This clonotype was counted only a few times. Here the CDR3 reads CSAGGQITEQYF. In DNA form, the CDR3 reads TGCAGTGCCGGCGGACAAATAACCGAGCAGTACTTC. The chain recombines TRBV20-1 with TRBJ2-7, with D possibly being TRBD1 (5 bases). CDR3 size: 12 residues. Germline V gene data show CDR1 as DFQATT and CDR2 as SNEGSKA (reference sequence). Trimming took off 6 bases at V and 6 bases at J, with 15 bases between the two ends.

This clonotype was seen more than once but under ten times. This rearrangement joins TRBV27 to TRBJ2-1; 13 bases align to TRBD2. The CDR3 runs to 16 residues. Germline lookup yields CDR1 MNHEY and CDR2 SMNVEV (reference sequence). Trimming removed 5 bases from V and 8 bases from J; junction bases left unmatched: 9. The CDR3 sequence is CASSRSRLAGGDEQFF. Here the CDR3 DNA reads TGTGCCAGCAGTCGTTCCCGACTAGCGGGAGGAGATGAGCAGTTCTTC.

This clonotype was counted a few times. V usage is TRBV7-2 and J usage is TRBJ2-3; no definite D call. The V gene lost 5 bases and the J gene lost 2 bases, with 8 bases spanning the gap. This CDR3 has 13 amino acids. Germline V gene lookup returns CDR1 SGHTA and CDR2 FQGNSA. CDR3 residues: CASSPSATDTQYF. CDR3 in DNA: TGTGCCAGCAGCCCAAGCGCCACAGATACGCAGTATTTT. Filled out from reference TRBV7-2 and TRBJ2-3, the complete variable domain reads GAGVSQSPSNKVTEKGKDVELRCDPISGHTALYWYRQSLGQGLEFLIYFQGNSAPDKSGLPSDRFSAERTGGSVSTLTIQRTQQEDSAVYLCASSPSATDTQYFGPGTRLTVL.